This T cell receptor beta chain was captured by sequencing in a study of cytotoxic CD8 clonotypes in ibrutinib-treated CLL. Study-wide context: The average sample held roughly 250,000 productive templates and 96,000 or so productive rearrangements.

TCRdb's table, derived via immunoSEQ multiplex PCR, lists solely in-frame clones and lacks some. The data contain over 140,000 clones, more than 70% of them singletons. This clone was detected only once. Its antigen is currently unknown. Frozen-stored PBMCs produced 1.5 to 2.5 micrograms of genomic DNA for TCR beta libraries. The CDR3 consists of 16 residues. CDR1 SGDLS and CDR2 YYNGEE come from the germline V gene. V was cut by 2 bases and J by 8 bases, with 21 bases left in between. Whole-study findings and limits: The clonality went up when patients responded to ibrutinib and dropped back toward baseline at progression. Baseline clonality exceeded age-matched healthy donors and tracked circulating CD8+ T-cell counts.

This TCR was sampled from a human donor with chronic lymphocytic leukemia. The starting material was PBMCs, obtained after 36 months of ibrutinib treatment. The genes are TRBV9 and TRBJ2-3; D remains ambiguous. The CDR3 coding sequence is TGTGCCAGCAGCGTTTCGGCTAGTGGTCGACAAGTTACGCAGTATTTT. It translates to CASSVSASGRQVTQYF. The full variable domain, with the rest looked up from reference TRBV9 and TRBJ2-3, is DSGVTQTPKHLITATGQRVTLRCSPRSGDLSVYWYQQSLDQGLQFLIQYYNGEERAKGNILERFSAQQFPDLHSELNLSSLELGDSALYFCASSVSASGRQVTQYFGPGTRLTVL.